These T cell receptor beta chains were read from a single sample in a study of T cell changes during pregnancy in multiple sclerosis. Assay used: immunoSEQ multiplex PCR; TCRdb lists only in-frame clones, some missing. The sample includes 15,000 to 20,000 clones, more than 70% of them seen just once. Sequenced material: CD4+ T cells from peripheral blood mononuclear cells, taken in the first trimester of pregnancy. The receptors shown here come from a female donor in good health, enrolled as a control in a pregnancy study. Each CDR3 is given with its conserved first and last residue. D genes are given only for firm matches. Not every row has a clone size; where given, it reads once, few, many or a size class.

D: TRBD2
J: TRBJ2-5
V: TRBV10-1
size: -
CDR3: CASSASSGGVIGETQYF
DNA: TGCGCCAGCAGTGCGAGTAGCGGGGGGGTCATAGGCGAGACCCAGTACTTC

D: TRBD1
J: TRBJ1-1
V: TRBV10-3
size: -
CDR3: CAISELFAGGNTEAFF
DNA: TGTGCCATCAGTGAACTATTTGCAGGGGGAAACACTGAAGCTTTCTTT

D: TRBD2
J: TRBJ2-2
V: TRBV4-1
size: -
CDR3: CASSQDPGLVTGELFF
DNA: TGCGCCAGCAGCCAAGATCCGGGACTAGTCACCGGGGAGCTGTTTTTT

D: -
J: TRBJ1-3
V: TRBV10-3
size: once
CDR3: CAISTVQGPGNTIYF
DNA: TGTGCCATCAGTACAGTACAGGGCCCAGGAAACACCATATATTTT

D: TRBD2
J: TRBJ2-4
V: TRBV30
size: -
CDR3: CAWSVPSGVLQAKNIQYF
DNA: TGTGCCTGGAGTGTACCTAGCGGGGTCTTACAGGCCAAAAACATTCAGTACTTC

D: -
J: TRBJ2-5
V: TRBV7-9
size: once
CDR3: CASTTDIQETQYF
DNA: TGTGCCAGCACCACGGACATCCAAGAGACCCAGTACTTC

D: TRBD2
J: TRBJ2-5
V: TRBV13
size: -
CDR3: CASSYRGGKGETQYF
DNA: TGTGCCAGCAGCTATCGCGGGGGTAAAGGAGAGACCCAGTACTTC

D: -
J: TRBJ2-5
V: TRBV6-5
size: -
CDR3: CASTEGGVETQYF
DNA: TGTGCCAGCACCGAGGGGGGGGTGGAGACCCAGTACTTC

D: TRBD2
J: TRBJ2-3
V: TRBV27
size: -
CDR3: CASSHLAGSSRDTQYF
DNA: TGTGCCAGCAGCCACCTAGCGGGGAGTTCTCGTGATACGCAGTATTTT

D: TRBD1
J: TRBJ1-2
V: TRBV19
size: -
CDR3: CASSIDRGDYGYTF
DNA: TGTGCCAGTAGTATCGACAGGGGAGACTATGGCTACACCTTC

D: -
J: TRBJ1-1
V: TRBV13
size: -
CDR3: CASSGGGWTEAFF
DNA: TGTGCCAGCAGCGGAGGTGGGTGGACTGAAGCTTTCTTT

D: TRBD1
J: TRBJ1-2
V: TRBV5-6
size: -
CDR3: CASSLTGAGYTF
DNA: TGTGCCAGCAGCTTGACAGGGGCAGGCTACACCTTC

D: -
J: TRBJ2-5
V: TRBV11-2
size: -
CDR3: CASSPSYLETQYF
DNA: TGTGCCAGCAGCCCTAGCTACCTAGAGACCCAGTACTTC

D: TRBD1
J: TRBJ1-1
V: TRBV9
size: -
CDR3: CASTRQGIGEAFF
DNA: TGTGCCAGCACCAGACAGGGGATCGGTGAAGCTTTCTTT

D: -
J: TRBJ1-1
V: TRBV5-6
size: -
CDR3: CASSQNMLYTEAFF
DNA: TGTGCCAGCAGCCAGAACATGCTTTACACTGAAGCTTTCTTT

D: -
J: TRBJ1-2
V: TRBV2
size: -
CDR3: CASGGDYGYTF
DNA: TGTGCCAGCGGAGGGGACTATGGCTACACCTTC

D: -
J: TRBJ1-1
V: TRBV29-1
size: -
CDR3: CSAAGGHEAFF
DNA: TGCAGCGCAGCCGGCGGGCATGAAGCTTTCTTT

D: TRBD1
J: TRBJ2-2
V: TRBV9
size: -
CDR3: CASSVQGAPGGELFF
DNA: TGTGCCAGCAGCGTACAGGGGGCGCCTGGCGGGGAGCTGTTTTTT

D: TRBD2
J: TRBJ2-1
V: TRBV4-1
size: once
CDR3: CASSPRGAGHNEQFF
DNA: TGCGCCAGCAGCCCCAGAGGAGCGGGGCACAATGAGCAGTTCTTC

D: TRBD1
J: TRBJ1-1
V: TRBV23-1
size: few
CDR3: CASSPRQGNTEAFF
DNA: TGCGCCAGCAGCCCTAGACAGGGGAACACTGAAGCTTTCTTT

D: -
J: TRBJ2-2
V: TRBV15
size: -
CDR3: CATSRDRTGELFF
DNA: TGTGCCACCAGCAGAGACAGAACCGGGGAGCTGTTTTTT

D: -
J: TRBJ2-6
V: TRBV5-6
size: -
CDR3: CASNTFISGANVLTF
DNA: TGTGCCAGCAACACGTTTATCTCTGGGGCCAACGTCCTGACTTTC

D: TRBD1
J: TRBJ1-5
V: TRBV14
size: -
CDR3: CASSLDRDQPQHF
DNA: TGTGCCAGCAGCCTGGACAGGGATCAGCCCCAGCATTTT

D: TRBD2
J: TRBJ2-3
V: TRBV29-1
size: -
CDR3: CSVLGLAGEGGTDTQYF
DNA: TGCAGCGTCCTCGGACTAGCGGGAGAAGGGGGCACAGATACGCAGTATTTT

D: TRBD2
J: TRBJ2-1
V: TRBV19
size: -
CDR3: CASSPGLAGNEQFF
DNA: TGTGCCAGTAGTCCCGGACTAGCGGGCAATGAGCAGTTCTTC

D: -
J: TRBJ1-4
V: TRBV30
size: -
CDR3: CAWKGVGEKLFF
DNA: TGTGCCTGGAAGGGGGTAGGCGAAAAACTGTTTTTT

D: -
J: TRBJ1-2
V: TRBV7-2
size: once
CDR3: CASSPHEGVGYTF
DNA: TGTGCCAGCAGCCCCCATGAGGGGGTCGGCTACACCTTC

D: TRBD1
J: TRBJ1-2
V: TRBV19
size: -
CDR3: CASRGQVSTYGYTF
DNA: TGTGCCAGTAGGGGACAGGTTTCGACTTATGGCTACACCTTC

D: TRBD2
J: TRBJ2-1
V: TRBV6-5
size: -
CDR3: CASSYSSGGAYEQFF
DNA: TGTGCCAGCAGTTACTCTAGCGGGGGGGCCTATGAGCAGTTCTTC

D: -
J: TRBJ1-4
V: TRBV9
size: -
CDR3: CASSVIGGNNEKLFF
DNA: TGTGCCAGCAGCGTCATTGGGGGGAATAATGAAAAACTGTTTTTT

D: -
J: TRBJ2-7
V: TRBV11-3
size: -
CDR3: CASSLGAGSLYEQYF
DNA: TGTGCCAGCAGCTTAGGTGCGGGGTCCCTCTACGAGCAGTACTTC

D: -
J: TRBJ2-5
V: TRBV5-1
size: -
CDR3: CASSSLGRVEETQYF
DNA: TGCGCCAGCAGCTCCTTAGGTCGGGTCGAAGAGACCCAGTACTTC

D: TRBD1
J: TRBJ1-4
V: TRBV15
size: -
CDR3: CAVQGADEKLFF
DNA: TGTGCCGTCCAGGGGGCGGATGAAAAACTGTTTTTT

D: -
J: TRBJ1-6
V: TRBV7-8
size: -
CDR3: CASSSDSKFYNSPLHF
DNA: TGTGCCAGCAGCTCGGACAGCAAGTTCTATAATTCACCCCTCCACTTT

D: -
J: TRBJ1-2
V: TRBV7-9
size: few
CDR3: CASSFGESSYGYTF
DNA: TGTGCCAGCAGCTTTGGGGAGTCGAGCTATGGCTACACCTTC

D: -
J: TRBJ2-1
V: TRBV9
size: -
CDR3: CASSPRLDNEQFF
DNA: TGTGCCAGCAGCCCACGACTAGACAATGAGCAGTTCTTC

D: TRBD2
J: TRBJ2-2
V: TRBV30
size: few
CDR3: CAWSRSGRDTGELFF
DNA: TGTGCCTGGAGTCGTAGCGGGAGGGACACCGGGGAGCTGTTTTTT

D: -
J: TRBJ2-4
V: TRBV30
size: -
CDR3: CAWSQGVWNIQYF
DNA: TGTGCCTGGTCACAGGGAGTGTGGAACATTCAGTACTTC

D: -
J: TRBJ1-3
V: TRBV9
size: -
CDR3: CASSVGRLQDSSSGNTIYF
DNA: TGTGCCAGCAGCGTAGGGCGTTTACAGGACAGCAGCTCTGGAAACACCATATATTTT

D: TRBD1
J: TRBJ2-7
V: TRBV6-5
size: -
CDR3: CASSETTGVEQYF
DNA: TGTGCCAGCAGTGAAACGACAGGGGTCGAGCAGTACTTC

D: -
J: TRBJ2-7
V: TRBV6-5
size: -
CDR3: CASTDGVDEQYF
DNA: TGTGCCAGCACCGACGGGGTCGACGAGCAGTACTTC

D: TRBD1
J: TRBJ2-1
V: TRBV19
size: -
CDR3: CASSAAGTGGFKEQFF
DNA: TGTGCCAGTAGTGCAGCCGGAACAGGGGGCTTTAAGGAGCAGTTCTTC

D: TRBD2
J: TRBJ2-1
V: TRBV6-1
size: -
CDR3: CASSALAGVYNEQFF
DNA: TGTGCCAGCAGTGCACTAGCGGGCGTTTACAATGAGCAGTTCTTC

D: -
J: TRBJ2-1
V: TRBV5-4
size: -
CDR3: CASSSIGGQEFF
DNA: TGTGCCAGCAGCTCTATCGGGGGGCAAGAGTTCTTC

D: TRBD2
J: TRBJ2-4
V: TRBV7-2
size: -
CDR3: CASSLVATSARENIQYF
DNA: TGTGCCAGCAGCTTAGTTGCCACTAGCGCTCGAGAAAACATTCAGTACTTC

D: -
J: TRBJ1-1
V: TRBV19
size: -
CDR3: CASSIDHEIGTEAFF
DNA: TGTGCCAGTAGTATAGATCACGAGATCGGCACTGAAGCTTTCTTT

D: TRBD1
J: TRBJ2-7
V: TRBV6-6
size: -
CDR3: CASSTKGATYEQYF
DNA: TGTGCCAGCAGTACAAAGGGGGCTACCTACGAGCAGTACTTC

D: -
J: TRBJ2-5
V: TRBV2
size: -
CDR3: CASDLSGTQYF
DNA: TGTGCCAGCGACTTGTCGGGGACCCAGTACTTC

D: -
J: TRBJ2-7
V: TRBV6-1
size: -
CDR3: CASSYTTTYEQYF
DNA: TGTGCCAGCAGCTACACTACCACCTACGAGCAGTACTTC

D: -
J: TRBJ1-2
V: TRBV21-1
size: -
CDR3: CATGFYTF
DNA: TGTGCCACAGGGTTCTACACCTTC

D: TRBD2
J: TRBJ2-3
V: TRBV9
size: -
CDR3: CASSLRTSGKGVGTDTQYF
DNA: TGTGCCAGCAGCCTTAGGACTAGCGGGAAAGGAGTCGGGACAGATACGCAGTATTTT

D: TRBD2
J: TRBJ2-5
V: TRBV9
size: few
CDR3: CASSVAGGFQETQYF
DNA: TGTGCCAGCAGCGTAGCGGGGGGTTTCCAAGAGACCCAGTACTTC

D: TRBD2
J: TRBJ2-7
V: TRBV7-2
size: -
CDR3: CASSLAGLAGGPRTGYEQYF
DNA: TGTGCCAGCAGCTTAGCCGGACTAGCGGGGGGCCCTAGGACGGGCTACGAGCAGTACTTC

D: TRBD2
J: TRBJ2-3
V: TRBV2
size: few
CDR3: CASSPSSGNRADTQYF
DNA: TGTGCCAGCAGCCCTTCTAGCGGAAATCGGGCAGATACGCAGTATTTT

D: -
J: TRBJ2-7
V: TRBV4-1
size: -
CDR3: CASSPSVFSYEQYF
DNA: TGCGCCAGCAGCCCCTCGGTGTTCTCCTACGAGCAGTACTTC

D: -
J: TRBJ2-5
V: TRBV5-1
size: few
CDR3: CASSLVGQPTETQYF
DNA: TGCGCCAGCAGCTTGGTCGGACAGCCCACTGAGACCCAGTACTTC